This TCR beta chain was sequenced for a study of Ad26.COV2.S vaccination and SARS-CoV-2 variants. Treatment in this sample: some 20 received Ad26.COV2.S at low or high dose, single or two shots; about 5 received placebo; per-sample allocation not given. Specimen acquisition occurred on day 63 following the initial vaccine or placebo injection. Donor was an adult aged 18-55 years in Boston. The study used a vaccine consisting of an Ad26 vector that expressed Wuhan-strain SARS-CoV-2 spike. The CDR3 loop spans 15 amino acids. This table comes from immunoSEQ multiplex PCR, and its TCRdb copy is limited to in-frame clones, with some not included. The sample consists of about 390,000 clones, 75% to 90% of them appearing once.

This sequence joins TRBV21-1 and TRBJ1-1; TRBD1 reflects the table's D call only, with no check against the DNA. TRBV21-1 corresponds to a pseudogene. The TCR originated in a person aged 18 to 65 who received the Ad26.COV2.S COVID-19 vaccine or a placebo. Sequencing was performed on peripheral blood, taken in a trial of Ad26.COV2.S vaccine versus placebo. This chain's CDR3 is CASSKVPGVNTEAFF. For the CDR3, the DNA is TGTGCCAGCAGCAAAGTCCCAGGTGTAAACACTGAAGCTTTCTTT.